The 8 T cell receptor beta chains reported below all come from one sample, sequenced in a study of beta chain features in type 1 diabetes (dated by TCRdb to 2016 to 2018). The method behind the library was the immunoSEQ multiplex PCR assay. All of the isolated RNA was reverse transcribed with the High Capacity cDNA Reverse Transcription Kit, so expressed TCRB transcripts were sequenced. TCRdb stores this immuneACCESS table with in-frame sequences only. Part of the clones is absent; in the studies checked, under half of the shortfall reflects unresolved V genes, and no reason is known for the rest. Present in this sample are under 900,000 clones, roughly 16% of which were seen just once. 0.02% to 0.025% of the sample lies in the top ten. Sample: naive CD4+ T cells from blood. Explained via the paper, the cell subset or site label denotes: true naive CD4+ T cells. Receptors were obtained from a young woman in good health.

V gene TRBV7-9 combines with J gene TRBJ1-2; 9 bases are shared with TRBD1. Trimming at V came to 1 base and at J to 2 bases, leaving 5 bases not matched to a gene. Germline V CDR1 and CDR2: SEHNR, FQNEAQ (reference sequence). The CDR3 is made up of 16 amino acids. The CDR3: CASSLGAGTGNYGYTF. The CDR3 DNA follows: TGTGCCAGCAGCTTAGGAGCCGGGACAGGGAACTATGGCTACACCTTC.

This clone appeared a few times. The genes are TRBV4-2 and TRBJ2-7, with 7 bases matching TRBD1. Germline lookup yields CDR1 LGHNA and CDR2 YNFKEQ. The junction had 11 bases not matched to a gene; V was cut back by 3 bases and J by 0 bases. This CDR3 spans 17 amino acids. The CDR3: CASSHSLLRDSSYEQYF. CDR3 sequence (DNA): TGTGCCAGCAGCCACAGCCTGCTCCGGGACAGCTCCTACGAGCAGTACTTC.

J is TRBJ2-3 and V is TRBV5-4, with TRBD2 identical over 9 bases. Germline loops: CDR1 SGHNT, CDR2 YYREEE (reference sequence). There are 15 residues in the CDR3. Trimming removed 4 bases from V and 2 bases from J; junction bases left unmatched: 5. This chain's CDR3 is CASSRGTSLTDTQYF. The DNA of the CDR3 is TGTGCCAGCAGCCGCGGGACTAGCCTCACAGATACGCAGTATTTT.

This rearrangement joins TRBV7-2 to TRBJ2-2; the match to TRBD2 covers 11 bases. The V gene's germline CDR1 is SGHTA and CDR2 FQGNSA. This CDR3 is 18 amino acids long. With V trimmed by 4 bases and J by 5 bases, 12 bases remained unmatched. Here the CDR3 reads CASSSTPGRLAGTGELFF. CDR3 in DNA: TGTGCCAGCAGCTCTACCCCCGGGAGACTAGCGGGGACCGGGGAGCTGTTTTTT.

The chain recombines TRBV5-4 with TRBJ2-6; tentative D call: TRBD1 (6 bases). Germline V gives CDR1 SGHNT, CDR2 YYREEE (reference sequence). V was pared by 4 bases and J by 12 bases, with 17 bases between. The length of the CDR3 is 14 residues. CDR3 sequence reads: CASSHRDHAFVLTF. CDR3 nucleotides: TGTGCCAGCAGCCACAGGGATCACGCCTTCGTCCTGACTTTC.

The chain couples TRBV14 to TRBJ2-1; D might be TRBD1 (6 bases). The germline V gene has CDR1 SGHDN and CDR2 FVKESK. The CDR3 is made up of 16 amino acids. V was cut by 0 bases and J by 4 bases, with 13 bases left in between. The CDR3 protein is CASSQDTGTKYNEQFF. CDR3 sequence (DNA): TGTGCCAGCAGCCAAGATACCGGGACAAAATACAATGAGCAGTTCTTC.

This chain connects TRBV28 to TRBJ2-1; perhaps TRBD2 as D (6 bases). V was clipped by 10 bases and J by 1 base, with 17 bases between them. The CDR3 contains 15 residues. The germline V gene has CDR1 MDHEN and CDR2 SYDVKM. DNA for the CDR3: TGTGCCACTATACCTAGCGCTCCATCCTACAATGAGCAGTTCTTC. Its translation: CATIPSAPSYNEQFF.

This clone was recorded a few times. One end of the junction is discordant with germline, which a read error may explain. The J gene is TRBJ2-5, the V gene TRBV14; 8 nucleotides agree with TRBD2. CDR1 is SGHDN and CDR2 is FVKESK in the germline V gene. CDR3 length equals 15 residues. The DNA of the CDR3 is TGTGCCAGCAGACAAGCAGGGGCGGGAGGAGAGACCCAGTACTTC. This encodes CASRQAGAGGETQYF.